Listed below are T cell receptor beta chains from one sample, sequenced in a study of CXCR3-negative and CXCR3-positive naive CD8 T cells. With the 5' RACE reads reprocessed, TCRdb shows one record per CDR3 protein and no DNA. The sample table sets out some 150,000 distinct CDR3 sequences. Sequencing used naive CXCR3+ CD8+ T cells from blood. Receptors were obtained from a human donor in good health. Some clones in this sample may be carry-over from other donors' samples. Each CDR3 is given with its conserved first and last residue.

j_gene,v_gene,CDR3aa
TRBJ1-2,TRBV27,CASSTAGGYGYTF
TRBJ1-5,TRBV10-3,CAISELWAANQPQHF
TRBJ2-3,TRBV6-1,CASSEWGGATDTQYF
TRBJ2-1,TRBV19,CASSRTAGNEQFF
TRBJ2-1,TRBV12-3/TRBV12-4,CATTRASGGYDEQFF
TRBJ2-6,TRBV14,CASSQKYPLVVLAHTGANVLTF
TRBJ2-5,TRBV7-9,CASSFLVGPSGGSQETQYF
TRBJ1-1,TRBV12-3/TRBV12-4,CASSHLGNTEAFF
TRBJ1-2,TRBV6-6,CASTPGYGYTF
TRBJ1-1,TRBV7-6,CASSPGPSGQNTEAFF
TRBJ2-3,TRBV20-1,CSASWDTGRTDTQYF
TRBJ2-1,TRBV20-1,CSAFRGIKVNEQFF
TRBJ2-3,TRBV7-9,CASSFDTDTQYF
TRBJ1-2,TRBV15,CATSRAALDYGYTF
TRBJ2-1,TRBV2,CAARSLATNEQFF
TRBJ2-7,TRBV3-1,CASSQAVDSSYEQYF
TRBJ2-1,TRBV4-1,CASSQVMPTLGDNEQFF
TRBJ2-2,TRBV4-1,CASSSYLAGGPDGELFF